This T cell receptor beta chain was obtained from a study of blood T cell repertoires in COVID-19. Germline V gene sequence: CDR1 LGHNT, CDR2 FRNRAP. This CDR3 spans 16 amino acids. V was trimmed by 1 base and J by 0 bases, leaving 10 bases between them. Clones were read by immunoSEQ multiplex PCR, and TCRdb kept only the in-frame ones, dropping some. The repertoire holds about 210,000 clones, around 81% seen once, with around 4.5% in the top ten. The chain combines TRBV12-5 with TRBJ1-5; no reliable D call. The sequence was collected from a man aged 25-40 years with acute COVID-19. Material for sequencing was PBMCs or T cells enriched from blood (not recorded which). For the CDR3, the DNA is TGTGCTAGTGGTTTGGCCCGAGGACTTAGCAATCAGCCCCAGCATTTT. This encodes CASGLARGLSNQPQHF.